This TCR beta chain was identified during a study of spatial heterogeneity in lung cancer. Whole-study context: In tumor regions, TCR transcript counts tracked strongly with a T cell module score from matched bulk RNA-seq. General study results and limits: Higher tumor mutation counts went along with higher counts of expanded intratumoral alpha and beta TCRs. Coverage estimated for tumor T cells reached around 7% for alpha chains and roughly 14% for beta chains.

Time point of the sample: sample taken at primary tumor resection. No cells were sorted before sequencing. The whole RNA sequenced was extracted from tumor, nontumor lung or frozen PBMC. This clonotype is termed medium-sized. Its antigen remains unidentified. The CDR3 contains 14 residues. V lost 4 bases, J lost 0 bases, and 9 bases lay in between. Looked up from germline, CDR1 is SGHNT and CDR2 is YYREEE (reference sequence). TCR cDNA molecules each carried a unique molecular identifier. TCRdb re-derived calls from the 5' RACE reads in MiXCR, one entry per CDR3 protein. The sample lists about 2,900 distinct CDR3 sequences; around 13% were seen once.

The sequence derives from a male donor with early-stage non-small cell lung cancer. The material sequenced was lung tumor tissue, taken at surgery. The chain combines TRBV5-4 with TRBJ2-3; D unclear. CDR3 loop: CASSAPISTDTQYF. The DNA for the CDR3 is TGTGCCAGCAGCGCTCCGATCAGCACAGATACGCAGTATTTT.